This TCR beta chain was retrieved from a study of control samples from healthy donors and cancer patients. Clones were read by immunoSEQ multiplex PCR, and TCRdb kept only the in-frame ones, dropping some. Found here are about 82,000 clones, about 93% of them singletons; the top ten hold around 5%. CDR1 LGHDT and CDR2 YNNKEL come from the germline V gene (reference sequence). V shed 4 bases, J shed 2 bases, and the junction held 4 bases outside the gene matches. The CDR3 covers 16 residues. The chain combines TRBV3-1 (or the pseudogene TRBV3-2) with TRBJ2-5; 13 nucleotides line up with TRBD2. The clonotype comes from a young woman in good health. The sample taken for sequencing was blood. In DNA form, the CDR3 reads TGTGCCAGCAGCCCGTGGACTAGCGGGGGACAAGAGACCCAGTACTTC. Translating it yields CASSPWTSGGQETQYF.